Listed here are 13 T cell receptor beta chains from one sample, sequenced in a study of blood T cell repertoires in COVID-19. Produced via immunoSEQ multiplex PCR; TCRdb's table is partial and in-frame only. Counted here are approximately 330,000 clones, roughly 90% occurring once; the ten biggest clones make up less than 9.5%. Material for sequencing was PBMCs or T cells enriched from blood (not recorded which). These receptors originate from a woman under 40 who had recovered from COVID-19.

This sequence joins TRBV18 and TRBJ1-2; D may be TRBD1 (5 bases). Germline assignment: CDR1 KGHSH and CDR2 LQKENI. V dropped 2 bases and J dropped 6 bases, with 13 bases sitting between them. This CDR3 spans 14 amino acids. The CDR3: CASSPVGQRDGYTF. CDR3 DNA: TGTGCCAGCTCACCAGTGGGGCAACGGGATGGCTACACCTTC.

Written as DNA, the CDR3 is TGTGCCAGCAGCGGAGAACCGGGACTAGCGGGATGTTGGTCCTACGAGCAGTACTTC. This encodes CASSGEPGLAGCWSYEQYF. The rearrangement joins TRBV9 to TRBJ2-7; 13 bases agree with TRBD2. V lost 3 bases to trimming and J lost 1 base; unmatched junction nucleotides: 13. CDR1 SGDLS and CDR2 YYNGEE come from the germline V gene. This CDR3 contains 19 residues.

J is TRBJ1-1 and V is TRBV19; possibly TRBD1 for D (5 bases). Per germline, CDR1 LNHDA and CDR2 SQIVND (reference sequence). Trimming removed 3 bases from V and 5 bases from J, with 16 bases in between. The length of the CDR3 is 15 residues. The CDR3 nucleotides are TGTGCCAGTAGTATGATCGGACATTCACAAACTGAAGCTTTCTTT. Protein sequence: CASSMIGHSQTEAFF. The full variable domain, with the rest looked up from reference TRBV19 and TRBJ1-1, is DGGITQSPKYLFRKEGQNVTLSCEQNLNHDAMYWYRQDPGQGLRLIYYSQIVNDFQKGDIAEGYSVSREKKESFPLTVTSAQKNPTAFYLCASSMIGHSQTEAFFGQGTRLTVV.

V usage is TRBV18 and J usage is TRBJ1-1, with D hard to call. Trimming stripped 0 bases from V and 0 bases from J, with 5 bases between. This CDR3 has 14 amino acids. Germline CDR1 and CDR2: KGHSH and LQKENI. The DNA for the CDR3 is TGTGCCAGCTCACCACCCTCTTTGAACACTGAAGCTTTCTTT. Its translation is CASSPPSLNTEAFF.

CDR3 loop: CASRTSDYQETQYF. The CDR3 coding sequence is TGTGCCAGTAGGACTAGCGACTACCAAGAGACCCAGTACTTC. The chain employs TRBV19 and TRBJ2-5; 8 bases are shared with TRBD2. CDR1 is LNHDA, CDR2 SQIVND, per germline (reference sequence). The CDR3 contains 14 residues. Trimming took 6 bases from V and 0 from J; bases not matched to a gene: 3.

V gene TRBV5-6 combines with J gene TRBJ1-3; D is possibly TRBD1 (5 bases). CDR3 length: 13 residues. Trimming cost V 4 bases and J 4 bases, with 9 bases left between them. The germline CDR1 and CDR2 sequences are SGHDT and YYEEEE. The chain's CDR3 is CASSPGLGNTIYF. Written as DNA, the CDR3 is TGTGCCAGCAGCCCAGGGCTCGGAAACACCATATATTTT.

This clone was detected a few times. V usage is TRBV7-9 and J usage is TRBJ2-7; a weak D match, TRBD1 (6 bases). Germline CDR1 SEHNR, CDR2 FQNEAQ (reference sequence). Between the trimmed V and J ends, which lost 5 bases and 0 bases, there was a span of 11 bases. The length of the CDR3 is 14 residues. CDR3 region: CASSLQGSSYEQYF. The DNA for the CDR3 is TGTGCCAGCAGCCTACAGGGAAGCTCCTACGAGCAGTACTTC.

This clone has only one observation. V gene TRBV12-5 combines with J gene TRBJ2-7; the match to TRBD2 covers 11 bases. This CDR3 is built from 18 residues. The V gene's germline CDR1 is LGHNT and CDR2 FRNRAP. Trimming at V came to 0 bases and at J to 6 bases, leaving 13 bases not matched to a gene. The CDR3 here is CASGLVLTSGSVPGEQYF. The CDR3 nucleotides read TGTGCTAGTGGTTTGGTCCTAACTAGCGGGAGCGTCCCGGGCGAGCAGTACTTC.

The chain employs TRBV6-5 and TRBJ1-2; no definite D call. V was clipped by 2 bases and J by 8 bases, with 12 bases between them. CDR1 and CDR2 (germline): MNHEY, SVGAGI. The CDR3 loop spans 13 amino acids. The CDR3: CASSYGQSRGYTF. CDR3 DNA sequence: TGTGCCAGCAGTTACGGGCAGAGCCGGGGCTACACCTTC.

The chain couples TRBV30 to TRBJ1-1; D remains unclear. The CDR3 totals 17 residues. In germline, CDR1 is GTSNPN, CDR2 SVGIG (reference sequence). V was shortened by 3 bases and J by 0 bases, with 20 bases between the two germline ends. CDR3 nucleotides: TGTGCCTGGAGGTACCTTATGGGCCCCAATATGAACACTGAAGCTTTCTTT. This sequence encodes CAWRYLMGPNMNTEAFF.

V and J are TRBV6-5 and TRBJ1-2; D is uncertain. Germline V gene lookup returns CDR1 MNHEY and CDR2 SVGAGI. The V gene lost 4 bases and the J gene lost 8 bases, with 8 bases spanning the gap. The CDR3 totals 11 residues. Here the CDR3 DNA reads TGTGCCAGCAGTTCCCTACAGGGCTACACCTTC. This codes for CASSSLQGYTF.

The chain is built from TRBV6-5 and TRBJ2-2; D uncertain. The CDR3 extends over 14 amino acids. V was shortened by 5 bases and J by 3 bases, with 10 bases between the two germline ends. Per the germline V gene, CDR1 is MNHEY and CDR2 is SVGAGI. The CDR3: CASSNDGYTGELFF. In DNA, the CDR3 is TGTGCCAGCAGTAACGACGGGTACACCGGGGAGCTGTTTTTT.

The chain carries TRBV2 and TRBJ2-5, with 8 bases matching TRBD2. Germline CDR1 reads SNHLY; CDR2 reads FYNNEI. The V gene end was trimmed by 7 bases and the J gene end by 6 bases; junction bases not matched to a gene: 13. This CDR3 spans 15 amino acids. The CDR3 DNA reads TGTGCCAGCACGTGGAGACTAGCGCTAGGAAAGACCCAGTACTTC. Amino acid sequence: CASTWRLALGKTQYF. Complete variable domain (other parts from reference TRBV2 and TRBJ2-5): EPEVTQTPSHQVTQMGQEVILRCVPISNHLYFYWYRQILGQKVEFLVSFYNNEISEKSEIFDDQFSVERPDGSNFTLKIRSTKLEDSAMYFCASTWRLALGKTQYFGPGTRLLVL.